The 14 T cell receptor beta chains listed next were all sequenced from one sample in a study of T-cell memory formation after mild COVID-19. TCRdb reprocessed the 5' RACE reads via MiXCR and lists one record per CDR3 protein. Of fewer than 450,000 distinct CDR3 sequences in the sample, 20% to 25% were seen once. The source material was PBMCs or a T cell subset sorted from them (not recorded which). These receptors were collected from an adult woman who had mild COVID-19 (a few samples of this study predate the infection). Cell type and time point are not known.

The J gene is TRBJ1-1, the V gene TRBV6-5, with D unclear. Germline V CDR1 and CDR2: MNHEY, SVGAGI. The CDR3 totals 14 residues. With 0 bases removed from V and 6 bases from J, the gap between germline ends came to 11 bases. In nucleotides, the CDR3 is TGTGCCAGCAGTTACTCAAGGAACAGCGCTGAAGCTTTCTTT. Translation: CASSYSRNSAEAFF.

Here the CDR3 DNA reads TGTGCCAGCAGTTATGGGACAGCCCAAGAGACCCAGTACTTC. Amino acid sequence: CASSYGTAQETQYF. This chain joins TRBV6-5 and TRBJ2-5; TRBD1 agrees at 7 bases. J gave up 1 base and V 3 bases, and 2 bases lay outside the gene matches. This CDR3 is built from 14 residues. Germline assignment: CDR1 MNHEY and CDR2 SVGAGI.

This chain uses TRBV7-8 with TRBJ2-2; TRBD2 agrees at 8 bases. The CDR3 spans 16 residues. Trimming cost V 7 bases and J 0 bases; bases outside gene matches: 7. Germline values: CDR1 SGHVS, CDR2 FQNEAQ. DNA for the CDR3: TGTGCCAGCAACCAACTAGCGGCCCCGAACACCGGGGAGCTGTTTTTT. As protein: CASNQLAAPNTGELFF.

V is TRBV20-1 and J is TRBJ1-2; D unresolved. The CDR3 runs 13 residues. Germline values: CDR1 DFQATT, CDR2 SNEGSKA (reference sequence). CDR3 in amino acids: CSVYKGGGYGYTF. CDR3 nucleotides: TGCAGCGTCTACAAGGGAGGCGGCTATGGCTACACCTTC.

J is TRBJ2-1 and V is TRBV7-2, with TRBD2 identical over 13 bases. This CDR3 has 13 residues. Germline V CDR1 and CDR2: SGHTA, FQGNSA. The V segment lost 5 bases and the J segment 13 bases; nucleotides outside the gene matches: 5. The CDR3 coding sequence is TGTGCCAGCAGCGGCCCGGGACTAGCGGGACAGTTCTTC. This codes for CASSGPGLAGQFF. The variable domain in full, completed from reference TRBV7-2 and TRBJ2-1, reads GAGVSQSPSNKVTEKGKDVELRCDPISGHTALYWYRQSLGQGLEFLIYFQGNSAPDKSGLPSDRFSAERTGGSVSTLTIQRTQQEDSAVYLCASSGPGLAGQFFGPGTRLTVL.

The CDR3 loop reads CASRLAASNTGELFF. The CDR3 nucleotides read TGCGCCAGCAGGTTAGCGGCCTCGAACACCGGGGAGCTGTTTTTT. The chain couples TRBV5-1 to TRBJ2-2; weak D call: TRBD2 (6 bases). CDR3 length: 15 amino acids. The germline gives CDR1 SGHRS, CDR2 YFSETQ. Trimming stripped 5 bases from V and 0 bases from J, with 11 bases between.

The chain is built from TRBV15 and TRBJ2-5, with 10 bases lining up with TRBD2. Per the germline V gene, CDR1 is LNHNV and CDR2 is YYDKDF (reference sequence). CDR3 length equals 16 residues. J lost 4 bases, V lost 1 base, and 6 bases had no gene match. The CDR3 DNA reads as TGTGCCACCAGCAGAGCGCAAGCGGGGGGGCCAGAGACCCAGTACTTC. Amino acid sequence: CATSRAQAGGPETQYF.

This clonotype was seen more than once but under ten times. The CDR3 nucleotides read TGCAGCATCCCGAGGGCGGGAAGCACAGATACGCAGTATTTT. Translated: CSIPRAGSTDTQYF. The V call is TRBV29-1, the J call TRBJ2-3, with D perhaps TRBD2 (6 bases). Germline lookup yields CDR1 SQVTM and CDR2 ANQGSEA. The V end lost 8 bases, the J end lost 0 bases, and 15 bases lay between the germline ends. This CDR3 contains 14 residues.

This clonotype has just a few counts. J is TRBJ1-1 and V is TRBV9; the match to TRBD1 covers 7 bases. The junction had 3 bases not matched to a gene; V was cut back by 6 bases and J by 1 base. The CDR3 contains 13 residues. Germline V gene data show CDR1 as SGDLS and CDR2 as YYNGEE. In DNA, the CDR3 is TGTGCCAGCATGGGGACAGCGAACACTGAAGCTTTCTTT. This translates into CASMGTANTEAFF.

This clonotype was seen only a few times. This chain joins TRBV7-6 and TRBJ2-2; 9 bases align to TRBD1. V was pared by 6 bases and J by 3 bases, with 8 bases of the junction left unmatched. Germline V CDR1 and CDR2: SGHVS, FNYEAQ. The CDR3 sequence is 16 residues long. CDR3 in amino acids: CASRYTGGADTGELFF. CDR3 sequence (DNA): TGTGCCAGCAGATATACAGGGGGCGCGGACACCGGGGAGCTGTTTTTT.

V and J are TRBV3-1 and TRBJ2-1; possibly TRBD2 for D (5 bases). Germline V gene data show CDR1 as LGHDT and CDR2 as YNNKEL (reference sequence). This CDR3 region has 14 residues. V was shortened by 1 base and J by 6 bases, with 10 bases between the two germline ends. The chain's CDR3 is CASSQAEVLNEQFF. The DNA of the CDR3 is TGTGCCAGCAGCCAAGCGGAGGTACTCAATGAGCAGTTCTTC.

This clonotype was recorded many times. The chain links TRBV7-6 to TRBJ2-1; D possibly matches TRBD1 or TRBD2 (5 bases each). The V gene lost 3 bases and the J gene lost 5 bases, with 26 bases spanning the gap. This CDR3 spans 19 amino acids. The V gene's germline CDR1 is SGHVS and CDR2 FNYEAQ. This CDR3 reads CASSFVRGEAPRSNNEQFF. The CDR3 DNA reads TGTGCCAGCAGCTTCGTAAGAGGGGAAGCGCCACGATCCAACAATGAGCAGTTCTTC.

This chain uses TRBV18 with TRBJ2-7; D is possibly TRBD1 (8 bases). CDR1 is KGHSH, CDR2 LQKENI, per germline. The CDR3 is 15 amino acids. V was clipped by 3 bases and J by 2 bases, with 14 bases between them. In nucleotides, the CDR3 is TGTGCCAGCTCACCTGACAGGGGAGGGACCTACGAGCAGTACTTC. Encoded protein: CASSPDRGGTYEQYF.

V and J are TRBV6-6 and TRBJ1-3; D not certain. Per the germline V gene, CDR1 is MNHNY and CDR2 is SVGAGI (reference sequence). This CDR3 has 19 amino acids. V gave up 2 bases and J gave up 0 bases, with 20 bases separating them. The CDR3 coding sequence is TGTGCCAGCAGTTACACCGGAAGCAGGAGGCCCCGCTCTGGAAACACCATATATTTT. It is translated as CASSYTGSRRPRSGNTIYF.